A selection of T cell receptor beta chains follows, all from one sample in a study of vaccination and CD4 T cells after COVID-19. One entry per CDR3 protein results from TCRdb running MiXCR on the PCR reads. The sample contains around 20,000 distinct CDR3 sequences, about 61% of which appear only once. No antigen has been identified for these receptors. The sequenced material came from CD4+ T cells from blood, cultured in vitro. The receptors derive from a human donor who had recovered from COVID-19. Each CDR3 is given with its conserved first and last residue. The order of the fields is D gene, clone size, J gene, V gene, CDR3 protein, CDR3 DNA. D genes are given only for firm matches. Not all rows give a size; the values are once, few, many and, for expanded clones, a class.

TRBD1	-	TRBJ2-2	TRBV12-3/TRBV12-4	CASSPGTVDTGELFF	TGTGCCAGCAGCCCCGGGACAGTAGACACCGGGGAGCTGTTTTTT
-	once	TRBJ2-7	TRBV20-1	CSASGRAPSSEQYF	TGCAGTGCTAGTGGCAGGGCGCCTTCGAGCGAGCAGTACTTC
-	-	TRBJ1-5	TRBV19	CASSQERAVNQPQHF	TGTGCCAGTAGTCAAGAGAGGGCGGTAAATCAGCCCCAGCATTTT
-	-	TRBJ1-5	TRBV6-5	CASSFRGNQPQHF	TGTGCCAGCAGTTTCCGGGGAAATCAGCCCCAGCATTTT
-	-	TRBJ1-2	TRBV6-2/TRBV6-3	CASSFNYGYTF	TGTGCCAGCAGTTTTAACTATGGCTACACCTTC
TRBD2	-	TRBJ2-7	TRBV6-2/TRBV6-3	CASTKAGGRYEQYF	TGTGCCAGCACTAAAGCGGGAGGACGATACGAGCAGTACTTC
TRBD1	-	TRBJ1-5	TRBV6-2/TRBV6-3	CASSLNRGHGLSSNQPQHF	TGTGCCAGCAGTTTAAACAGGGGCCATGGATTGTCTAGCAATCAGCCCCAGCATTTT
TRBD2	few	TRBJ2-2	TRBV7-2	CASSLAPSGRAGELFF	TGTGCCAGCAGCTTAGCACCGAGCGGGAGGGCCGGGGAGCTGTTTTTT
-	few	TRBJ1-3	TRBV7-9	CASSSLGAGKLSGNTIYF	TGTGCCAGCAGCTCCTTGGGGGCAGGGAAACTCTCTGGAAACACCATATATTTT
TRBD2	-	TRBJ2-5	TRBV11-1	CASSVAGGLGETQYF	TGTGCCAGCAGCGTAGCGGGAGGGCTTGGTGAGACCCAGTACTTC
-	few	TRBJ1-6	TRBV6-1	CASSERSANYSPLHF	TGTGCCAGCAGTGAACGGTCAGCGAATTATTCACCCCTCCACTTT
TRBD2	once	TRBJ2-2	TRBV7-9	CASTGTSGLNTGELFF	TGTGCCAGCACAGGGACTAGCGGTTTGAACACCGGGGAGCTGTTTTTT
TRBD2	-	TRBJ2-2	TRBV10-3	CAISDAGDTGELFF	TGTGCCATCAGTGACGCGGGAGATACCGGGGAGCTGTTTTTT
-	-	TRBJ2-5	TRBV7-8	CASSLGGRTQYF	TGTGCCAGCAGCTTAGGAGGGAGGACCCAGTACTTC
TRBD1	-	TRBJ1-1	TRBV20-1	CSVRGLDTEAFF	TGCAGTGTAAGGGGGCTTGACACTGAAGCTTTCTTT
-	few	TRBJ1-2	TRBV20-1	CSARGQDSNYGYTF	TGCAGTGCTAGAGGACAGGACTCTAACTATGGCTACACCTTC
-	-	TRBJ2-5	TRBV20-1	CSASGEHQETQYF	TGCAGTGCTAGCGGGGAACACCAAGAGACCCAGTACTTC
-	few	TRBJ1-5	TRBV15	CATSMIGGGQPQHF	TGTGCCACCTCGATGATAGGAGGGGGTCAGCCCCAGCATTTT
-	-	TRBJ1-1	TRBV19	CASSSGRGGTEAFF	TGTGCCAGTAGTTCGGGACGCGGAGGTACTGAAGCTTTCTTT
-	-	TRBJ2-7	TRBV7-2	CASSPRGYGYEQYF	TGTGCCAGCAGCCCGAGGGGGTACGGCTACGAGCAGTACTTC
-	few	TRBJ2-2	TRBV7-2	CASSLGPGELFF	TGTGCCAGCAGCTTAGGGCCCGGGGAGCTGTTTTTT
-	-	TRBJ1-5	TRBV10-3	CAIRGDLNQPQHF	TGTGCCATCAGGGGGGACCTCAATCAGCCCCAGCATTTT
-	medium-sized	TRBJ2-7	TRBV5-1	CASSLDRYEQYF	TGCGCCAGCAGCTTGGACAGATACGAGCAGTACTTC
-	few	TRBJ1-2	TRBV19	CASSVRGLQGYTF	TGTGCCAGTAGTGTCCGGGGACTTCAGGGCTACACCTTC
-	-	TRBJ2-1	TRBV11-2	CASSLAAPTEQIF	TGTGCCAGCAGCTTAGCAGCCCCGACCGAGCAGATCTTC
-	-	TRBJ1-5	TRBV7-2	CASSLVVGSNQPQHF	TGTGCCAGCAGCTTAGTCGTAGGTAGCAATCAGCCCCAGCATTTT
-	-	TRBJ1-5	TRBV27	CASSPFQGHQPQHF	TGTGCCAGCAGTCCCTTCCAGGGCCATCAGCCCCAGCATTTT
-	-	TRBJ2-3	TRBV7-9	CASSLGVDTQYF	TGTGCCAGCAGCTTAGGTGTGGATACGCAGTATTTT
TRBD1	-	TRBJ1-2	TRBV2	CASSPDRTGINYGYTF	TGTGCCAGCAGCCCAGATAGGACAGGGATTAACTATGGCTACACCTTC
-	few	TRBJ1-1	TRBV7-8	CASSLFLSLGGGTEAFF	TGTGCCAGCAGCTTGTTCCTTAGCCTCGGGGGGGGCACTGAAGCTTTCTTT
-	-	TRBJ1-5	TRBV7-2	CASSFFGSDQPQHF	TGTGCCAGCAGCTTCTTCGGGAGTGATCAGCCCCAGCATTTT
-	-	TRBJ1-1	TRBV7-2	CASSLAGEGEAFF	TGTGCCAGCAGCTTAGCGGGTGAAGGGGAAGCTTTCTTT
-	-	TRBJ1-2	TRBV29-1	CSALKQGNYGYTF	TGCAGCGCCCTAAAACAGGGTAACTATGGCTACACCTTC
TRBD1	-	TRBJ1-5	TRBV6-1	CASTTDRGRNQPQHF	TGTGCCAGCACTACAGACAGGGGTCGTAATCAGCCCCAGCATTTT
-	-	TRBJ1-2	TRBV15	CATSPQLVSDRYGYTF	TGTGCCACCAGCCCGCAACTCGTATCGGATCGCTATGGCTACACCTTC
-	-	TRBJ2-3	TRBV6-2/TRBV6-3	CASSPYVVADTQYF	TGTGCCAGCAGCCCCTACGTGGTGGCAGATACGCAGTATTTT
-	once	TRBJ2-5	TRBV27	CASSLRPQETQYF	TGTGCCAGCAGTTTAAGGCCGCAAGAGACCCAGTACTTC
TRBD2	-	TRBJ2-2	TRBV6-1	CASSRPGLAAYTGELFF	TGTGCCAGCAGTCGGCCGGGACTAGCGGCCTACACCGGGGAGCTGTTTTTT
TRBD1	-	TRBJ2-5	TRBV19	CASSMRDRAKQETQYF	TGTGCCAGTAGTATGAGGGACAGGGCTAAGCAGGAGACCCAGTACTTC
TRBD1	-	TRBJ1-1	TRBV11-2	CASSFPRQGAGSTEAFF	TGTGCCAGCAGCTTCCCCCGCCAGGGGGCTGGGAGCACTGAAGCTTTCTTT
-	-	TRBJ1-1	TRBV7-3	CASSLVGSTTEAFF	TGTGCCAGCAGCTTAGTCGGCAGCACCACTGAAGCTTTCTTT
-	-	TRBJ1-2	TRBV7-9	CASSPIRGGDGYTF	TGTGCCAGCAGCCCAATAAGGGGAGGGGATGGCTACACCTTC
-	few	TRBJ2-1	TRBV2	CASSELRNSQFF	TGTGCCAGCAGTGAACTTCGGAACTCTCAGTTCTTC
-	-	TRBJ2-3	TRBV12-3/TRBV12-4	CASSLSRDTQYF	TGTGCCAGCAGCCTCAGTCGAGATACGCAGTATTTT
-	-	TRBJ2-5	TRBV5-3	CARSLESGTMETQYF	TGTGCCAGAAGCTTAGAATCCGGGACAATGGAGACCCAGTACTTC
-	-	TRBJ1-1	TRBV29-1	CSASVRGGTEAFF	TGCAGCGCCTCTGTTAGGGGAGGGACTGAAGCTTTCTTT
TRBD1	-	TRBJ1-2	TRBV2	CASSQGEYSGYTF	TGTGCCAGCAGTCAGGGGGAGTATTCTGGCTACACCTTC